This TCR beta chain was retrieved from a study of blood T cell repertoires in COVID-19. This CDR3 spans 13 amino acids. The V end lost 6 bases, the J end lost 6 bases, and 10 bases lay between the germline ends. Germline values: CDR1 KGHDR, CDR2 SFDVKD. Measured with immunoSEQ multiplex PCR; TCRdb has only the in-frame clones, and not every one. Of some 47,000 clones in the sample, about 88% were seen once. The sequence was obtained from a man between 60 and 75 years old with active COVID-19. Sequences were obtained from peripheral blood. The V gene is TRBV24-1, the J gene TRBJ2-2; TRBD2 is a possible D gene (7 bases). The CDR3 reads CATSWGGSGELFF. In DNA form, the CDR3 reads TGTGCCACCAGTTGGGGGGGCTCCGGGGAGCTGTTTTTT.